Below, one T cell receptor (beta chain) is given with its context. As yet, its antigen is unknown. At sampling all donors were nominally healthy, likely with unrecorded immune exposures. The data originate from a study of cytomegalovirus exposure and HLA in healthy donors. About the research overall: Among about 190 million T cells, an earlier analysis found 117 million unique TCR beta sequences. Study-level points and caveats: A later analysis linked a missense DCLRE1C variant to TCR beta V- and J-gene trimming. A later analysis found TCR association rates differed by HLA locus, highest for DRB1 and lowest for HLA-C.

V gave up 2 bases and J gave up 6 bases, with 11 bases separating them. Germline values: CDR1 LNHDA, CDR2 SQIVND (reference sequence). The CDR3 runs 14 residues. The PCR was carried out with 60 Vbeta primers and 13 Jbeta primers. The repertoire was sequenced with immunoSEQ multiplex PCR; TCRdb's copy has only in-frame clones and lacks some. This sample has around 100,000 clones, with over 60% found just once. The TCR comes from a female donor in good health and CMV-seropositive. V gene TRBV19 combines with J gene TRBJ1-5, with D unclear. Source material: PBMCs. In nucleotides, the CDR3 is TGTGCCAGTAGTATACGAGGGTCCACTCAGCCCCAGCATTTT. It codes for CASSIRGSTQPQHF.